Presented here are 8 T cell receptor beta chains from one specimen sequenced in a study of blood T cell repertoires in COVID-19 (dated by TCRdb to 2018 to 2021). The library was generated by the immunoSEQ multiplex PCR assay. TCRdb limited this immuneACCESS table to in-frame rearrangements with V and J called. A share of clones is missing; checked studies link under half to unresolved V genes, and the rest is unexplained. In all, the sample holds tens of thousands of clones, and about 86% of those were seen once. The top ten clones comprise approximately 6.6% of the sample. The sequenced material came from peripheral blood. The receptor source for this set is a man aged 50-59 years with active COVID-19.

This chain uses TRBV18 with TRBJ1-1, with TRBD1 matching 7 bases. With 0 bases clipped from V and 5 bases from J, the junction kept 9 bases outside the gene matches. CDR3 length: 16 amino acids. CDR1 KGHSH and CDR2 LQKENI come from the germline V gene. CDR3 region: CASSPPRTGAGTEAFF. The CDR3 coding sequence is TGTGCCAGCTCACCACCCCGTACAGGGGCCGGAACTGAAGCTTTCTTT.

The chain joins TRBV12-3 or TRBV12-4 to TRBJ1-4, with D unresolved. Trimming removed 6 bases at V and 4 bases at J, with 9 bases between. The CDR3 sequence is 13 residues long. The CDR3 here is CASSRLINEKLFF. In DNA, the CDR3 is TGTGCCAGCAGCCGACTGATTAATGAAAAACTGTTTTTT.

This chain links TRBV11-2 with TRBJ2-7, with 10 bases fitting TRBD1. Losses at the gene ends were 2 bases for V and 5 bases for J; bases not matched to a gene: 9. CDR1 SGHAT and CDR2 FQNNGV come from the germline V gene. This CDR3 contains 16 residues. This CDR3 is CASSLKVGTGVHEQYF. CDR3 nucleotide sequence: TGTGCCAGCAGCTTAAAGGTCGGGACAGGGGTCCACGAGCAGTACTTC.

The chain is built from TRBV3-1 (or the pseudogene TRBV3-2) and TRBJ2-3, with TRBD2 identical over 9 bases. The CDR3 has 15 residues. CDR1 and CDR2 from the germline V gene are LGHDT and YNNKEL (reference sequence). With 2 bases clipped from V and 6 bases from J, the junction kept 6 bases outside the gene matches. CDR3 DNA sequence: TGTGCCAGCAGCCAACCAGCGGGGGGTAAGGATACGCAGTATTTT. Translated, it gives CASSQPAGGKDTQYF.

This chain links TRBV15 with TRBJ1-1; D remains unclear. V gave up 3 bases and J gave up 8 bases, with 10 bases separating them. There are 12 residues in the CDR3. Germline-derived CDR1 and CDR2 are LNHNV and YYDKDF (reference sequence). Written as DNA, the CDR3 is TGTGCCACCAGCAGCTTAGGGAGGGAAGCTTTCTTT. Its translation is CATSSLGREAFF.

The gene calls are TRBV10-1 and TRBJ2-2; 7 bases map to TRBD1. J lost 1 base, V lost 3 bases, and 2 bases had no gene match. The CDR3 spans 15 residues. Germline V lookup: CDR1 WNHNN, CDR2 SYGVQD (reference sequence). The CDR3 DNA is TGCGCCAGCAGTGATACAGGGGTGAACACCGGGGAGCTGTTTTTT. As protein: CASSDTGVNTGELFF.

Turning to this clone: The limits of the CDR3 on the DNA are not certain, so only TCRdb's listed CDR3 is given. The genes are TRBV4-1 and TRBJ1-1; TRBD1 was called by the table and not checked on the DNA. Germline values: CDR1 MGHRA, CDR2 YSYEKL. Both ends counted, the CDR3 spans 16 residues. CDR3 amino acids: CASSQVFWPKNTEAFF.

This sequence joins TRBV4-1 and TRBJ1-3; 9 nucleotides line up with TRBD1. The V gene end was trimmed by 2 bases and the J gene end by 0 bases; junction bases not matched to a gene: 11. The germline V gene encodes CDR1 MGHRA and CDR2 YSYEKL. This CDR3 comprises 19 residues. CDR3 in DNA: TGCGCCAGCAGCCAACCGACAGCGGGACAGGGAAACTCTGGAAACACCATATATTTT. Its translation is CASSQPTAGQGNSGNTIYF.